This T cell receptor beta chain stems from a study of shared clonotypes between healthy human individuals. Splitting the CD4+ cells yielded a CD45RA+ naive subset and a CD45RA-negative memory subset. Trimming removed 6 bases from V and 7 bases from J, with 7 bases in between. The length of the CDR3 is 12 residues. The V gene's germline CDR1 is SGHVS and CDR2 FNYEAQ. Generated by immunoSEQ multiplex PCR, the TCRdb table keeps only in-frame clones and is missing some. The repertoire holds about 1 million clones, with 65% to 80% as singletons. This sequence originates from a man younger than 35 in good health. The sample taken for sequencing was memory CD4+ T cells sorted from blood. The subset denotes: CD45RA-negative fraction. This chain joins TRBV7-6 and TRBJ1-6, with D unresolved. The CDR3 is CASRPINSPLHF. CDR3 nucleotide sequence: TGTGCCAGCAGACCGATCAATTCACCCCTCCACTTT.